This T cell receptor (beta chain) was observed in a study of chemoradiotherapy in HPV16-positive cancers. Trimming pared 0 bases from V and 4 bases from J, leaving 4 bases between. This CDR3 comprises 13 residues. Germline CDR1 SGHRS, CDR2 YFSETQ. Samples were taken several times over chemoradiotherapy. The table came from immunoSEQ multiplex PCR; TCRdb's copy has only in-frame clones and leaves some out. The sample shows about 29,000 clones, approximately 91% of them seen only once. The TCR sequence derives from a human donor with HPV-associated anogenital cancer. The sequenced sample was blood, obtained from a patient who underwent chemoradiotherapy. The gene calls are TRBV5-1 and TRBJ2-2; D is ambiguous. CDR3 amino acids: CASSLEPTGELFF. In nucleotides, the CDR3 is TGCGCCAGCAGCTTGGAGCCCACCGGGGAGCTGTTTTTT.